This passage covers 20 T cell receptor beta chains from one sample sequenced in a study of quantifying T cell responses using KT2 cells. Study at large: Reverse transcription used primers in the TCR alpha and beta constant regions.

The cDNA 3' end received a ligated oligonucleotide with a UMI. First-round PCR used 4 to 5 cycles and beta primers RC1.1 and RC1.2 covering TRBC1 and TRBC2. One entry per CDR3 protein results from TCRdb running MiXCR on the UMI-ligation and nested PCR reads. The data contain over 55,000 distinct CDR3 sequences, around an eighth of them seen just once; the ten biggest clones take up 9.4%. Sequenced sample: PBMCs spiked with cells of the T cell clone KT2. These receptor sequences come from a human donor.

The rearrangement uses TRBV24-1 and TRBJ1-6; D unresolved. CDR3 length: 14 residues. CDR1 and CDR2 (germline): KGHDR, SFDVKD. With 11 bases removed from V and 7 bases from J, the gap between germline ends came to 17 bases. CDR3 in amino acids: CAMSGELSNSPLHF. DNA of the CDR3: TGTGCCATGAGTGGAGAGCTCTCAAATTCACCCCTCCACTTT.

This rearrangement joins TRBV18 to TRBJ2-3, with 9 positions matching TRBD1. Germline CDR1 and CDR2: KGHSH and LQKENI. There are 16 residues in the CDR3. Trimming removed 3 bases from V and 1 base from J; junction bases left unmatched: 5. Written as DNA, the CDR3 is TGTGCCAGCTCACCCAAACAGGGGGCGGGCACAGATACGCAGTATTTT. Translating gives CASSPKQGAGTDTQYF.

This clonotype was observed a few times. The chain uses TRBV5-1 and TRBJ2-3, with TRBD1 as a possible D gene (6 bases). The ends were cut back, 1 base at V and 6 bases at J, with 12 bases in the middle. The CDR3 has 14 residues. The germline V gene encodes CDR1 SGHRS and CDR2 YFSETQ. The CDR3 nucleotides read TGCGCCAGCAGCTTGTTCAGGGGTGCGGATACGCAGTATTTT. The encoded protein is CASSLFRGADTQYF. Supplemented by reference TRBV5-1 and TRBJ2-3, the full variable domain reads KAGVTQTPRYLIKTRGQQVTLSCSPISGHRSVSWYQQTPGQGLQFLFEYFSETQRNKGNFPGRFSGRQFSNSRSEMNVSTLELGDSALYLCASSLFRGADTQYFGPGTRLTVL.

This clonotype was seen repeatedly, ten times or more. J is TRBJ1-6 and V is TRBV7-6, with 10 bases that match TRBD1. With 0 bases clipped from V and 7 bases from J, the junction kept 6 bases outside the gene matches. Per the germline V gene, CDR1 is SGHVS and CDR2 is FNYEAQ. The CDR3 loop spans 17 amino acids. The CDR3 coding sequence is TGTGCCAGCAGCTTAGCGGGACAGGGGCTATGGAATTCACCCCTCCACTTT. Protein product: CASSLAGQGLWNSPLHF.

V and J are TRBV7-9 and TRBJ2-7; D unresolved. V was shortened by 2 bases and J by 5 bases, with 13 bases between the two germline ends. This CDR3 is built from 14 residues. CDR1 SEHNR and CDR2 FQNEAQ come from the germline V gene (reference sequence). CDR3 DNA: TGTGCCAGCAGCTTAACTACCCGGACCAACGAGCAGTACTTC. Translated: CASSLTTRTNEQYF.

This rearrangement joins TRBV12-3 or TRBV12-4 to TRBJ2-3; D unresolved. The CDR3 has 13 amino acids. V was shortened by 2 bases and J by 6 bases, with 9 bases between the two germline ends. CDR3: CASSLIVRDTQYF. The CDR3 nucleotides are TGTGCCAGCAGTTTAATCGTACGGGATACGCAGTATTTT.

This clonotype was observed a handful of times. J is TRBJ1-2 and V is TRBV20-1; D might be TRBD1 (5 bases). V was shortened by 0 bases and J by 8 bases, with 10 bases between the two germline ends. From germline, CDR1 is DFQATT and CDR2 SNEGSKA (reference sequence). The CDR3 runs 12 residues. The CDR3 nucleotides are TGCAGTGCTAGAGAAGGGGTTACGGGCTACACCTTC. This encodes CSAREGVTGYTF.

The chain is built from TRBV2 and TRBJ1-4, with D possibly being TRBD1 (5 bases). The CDR3 is made up of 12 amino acids. V lost 10 bases, J lost 8 bases, and 14 bases lay in between. Per the germline V gene, CDR1 is SNHLY and CDR2 is FYNNEI. The CDR3 DNA follows: TGTGCCACCAATCGGGGGAACGAAAAACTGTTTTTT. Translated, it gives CATNRGNEKLFF.

This clonotype was seen at least ten times. This chain uses TRBV20-1 with TRBJ1-5, with 8 bases identical to TRBD1. J lost 5 bases, V lost 6 bases, and 15 bases had no gene match. The CDR3 totals 16 residues. Per germline, CDR1 DFQATT and CDR2 SNEGSKA (reference sequence). The CDR3 bases are TGCAGTGCGCCTAATGCCGGACAGGGAGGAGATCAGCCCCAGCATTTT. It codes for CSAPNAGQGGDQPQHF.

This clonotype was seen a few times. The V and J genes are TRBV2 and TRBJ2-1, with D possibly called TRBD1 or TRBD2 (5 bases each). In germline, CDR1 is SNHLY, CDR2 FYNNEI. The CDR3 runs 10 residues. V lost 7 bases to trimming and J lost 15 bases, with 13 bases between them. CDR3 loop: CASKLGTMFF. CDR3 nucleotides: TGTGCCAGCAAGTTAGGGACGATGTTCTTC.

This clonotype was seen a few times. The rearrangement joins TRBV30 to TRBJ1-6, with TRBD1 identical over 7 bases. Trimming removed 6 bases from V and 7 bases from J; junction bases left unmatched: 6. The CDR3 sequence is 13 residues long. Germline CDR1 is GTSNPN and CDR2 is SVGIG (reference sequence). The CDR3 region is CACPGQLNSPLHF. Here the CDR3 DNA reads TGTGCCTGTCCGGGACAGTTAAATTCACCCCTCCACTTT.

This clonotype was found many times. The chain has TRBV18 and TRBJ1-2; unclear D gene. In germline, CDR1 is KGHSH, CDR2 LQKENI. The CDR3 spans 14 residues. Trimming took off 2 bases at V and 0 bases at J, with 7 bases between the two ends. Here the CDR3 DNA reads TGTGCCAGCTCACCAGTGGCTTCTAACTATGGCTACACCTTC. It specifies CASSPVASNYGYTF.

At least ten counts were recorded for this clonotype. The V gene is TRBV15, the J gene TRBJ1-5; a possible D gene is TRBD1 (5 bases). Looked up from germline, CDR1 is LNHNV and CDR2 is YYDKDF (reference sequence). Trimming shortened V by 5 bases and J by 0 bases, and 11 bases separated the two germline ends. The CDR3 spans 15 residues. CDR3 region: CATSPDRNSNQPQHF. As DNA, the CDR3 is TGTGCCACCAGCCCTGACAGAAATAGCAATCAGCCCCAGCATTTT.

This clonotype was seen more than once but under ten times. The chain recombines TRBV13 with TRBJ2-1; D may be TRBD1 (6 bases). This CDR3 contains 14 residues. Germline assignment: CDR1 PRHDT and CDR2 FYEKMQ (reference sequence). V lost 2 bases and J 8 bases, leaving 13 bases between the germline ends. CDR3 residues: CASSLRTVRDEQFF. The CDR3, as DNA: TGTGCCAGCAGCTTAAGGACAGTTCGGGATGAGCAGTTCTTC.

This clonotype has at least ten counts. One end of the junction does not line up with germline, which may come from a read error. The rearrangement links TRBV20-1 to TRBJ2-4; D possibly matches TRBD1 or TRBD2 (5 bases each). Germline CDR1 is DFQATT and CDR2 is SNEGSKA (reference sequence). CDR3 size: 12 residues. CDR3 coding DNA: TGCAGTGCTAGCAGGGACGGCCTATGGGCTTTCTTC. Amino acid sequence: CSASRDGLWAFF.

The chain links TRBV2 to TRBJ1-2; 8 nucleotides align to TRBD1. J gave up 8 bases and V 4 bases, and 6 bases lay outside the gene matches. Looked up from germline, CDR1 is SNHLY and CDR2 is FYNNEI. The CDR3 extends over 13 amino acids. The CDR3: CASSVEAGGGYTF. CDR3 sequence (DNA): TGTGCCAGCAGTGTTGAGGCAGGGGGCGGCTACACCTTC.

This clonotype came up a few times. This rearrangement joins TRBV3-1 to TRBJ2-1, with TRBD2 matching over 9 bases. The V and J ends lost 3 bases and 9 bases, in that order; junction bases with no gene match: 3. This CDR3 contains 13 residues. Germline CDR1 is LGHDT and CDR2 is YNNKEL (reference sequence). This CDR3 reads CASSHGTSSEQFF. The CDR3 DNA reads as TGTGCCAGCAGCCATGGGACTAGCAGTGAGCAGTTCTTC.

This clonotype was seen a handful of times. The rearrangement joins TRBV3-1 to TRBJ2-1; 10 bases map to TRBD2. This CDR3 has 18 residues. V lost 0 bases to trimming and J lost 0 bases; unmatched junction nucleotides: 5. In germline, CDR1 is LGHDT, CDR2 YNNKEL (reference sequence). CDR3 DNA sequence: TGTGCCAGCAGCCAAGATCAGGGACTAGCGAGCTCCTACAATGAGCAGTTCTTC. Translating it yields CASSQDQGLASSYNEQFF.

There are many counts of this clonotype. The J gene is TRBJ2-1, the V gene TRBV24-1; D call uncertain. Trimming pared 9 bases from V and 4 bases from J, leaving 12 bases between. The CDR3 runs to 13 residues. Germline V lookup: CDR1 KGHDR, CDR2 SFDVKD. The CDR3 spells CATGLDGYNEQFF. The CDR3 nucleotides read TGTGCCACCGGCTTGGACGGATACAATGAGCAGTTCTTC.

This clonotype occurred many times. The rearrangement joins TRBV3-1 to TRBJ1-1, with 7 bases that match TRBD1. Germline V lookup: CDR1 LGHDT, CDR2 YNNKEL (reference sequence). J gave up 1 base and V 1 base, and 9 bases lay outside the gene matches. The CDR3 is made up of 17 amino acids. In DNA form, the CDR3 reads TGTGCCAGCAGCCAAGGGAAGGACAGGCCTTGGAACACTGAAGCTTTCTTT. It specifies CASSQGKDRPWNTEAFF.